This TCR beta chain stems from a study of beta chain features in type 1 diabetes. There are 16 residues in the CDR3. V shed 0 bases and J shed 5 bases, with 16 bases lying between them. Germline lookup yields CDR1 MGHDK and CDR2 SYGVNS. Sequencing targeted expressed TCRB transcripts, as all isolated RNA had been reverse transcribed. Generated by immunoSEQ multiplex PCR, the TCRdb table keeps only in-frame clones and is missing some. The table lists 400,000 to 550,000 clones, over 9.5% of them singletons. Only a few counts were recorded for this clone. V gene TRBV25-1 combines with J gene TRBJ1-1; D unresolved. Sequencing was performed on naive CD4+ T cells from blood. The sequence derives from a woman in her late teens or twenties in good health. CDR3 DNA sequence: TGTGCCAGCAGTGAATACCGTGCCCCGGGTGGGACTGAAGCTTTCTTT. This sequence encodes CASSEYRAPGGTEAFF.